This T cell receptor (beta chain) is drawn from a study of shared clonotypes between healthy human individuals. Generated by immunoSEQ multiplex PCR, the TCRdb table keeps only in-frame clones and is missing some. The sample records 2 million to 2.5 million clones, approximately 93% being singletons. The CDR3 extends over 12 amino acids. J lost 7 bases, V lost 4 bases, and 0 bases had no gene match. The germline CDR1 and CDR2 sequences are LGHNA and YNFKEQ. It was into CD45RA+ naive and CD45RA-negative memory subsets that the CD4+ cells were split. Sequencing used naive CD4+ T cells from PBMCs. The subset here: CD45RA+ positively selected. The rearrangement uses TRBV4-2 and TRBJ2-1; 8 positions agree with TRBD2. The source of this sequence is a man aged 18 to 30 in good health. Some clones in this sample may be carry-over from other donors' samples. The CDR3 bases are TGTGCCAGCAGCCCGGGGGGGAATGAGCAGTTCTTC. It yields the protein CASSPGGNEQFF.